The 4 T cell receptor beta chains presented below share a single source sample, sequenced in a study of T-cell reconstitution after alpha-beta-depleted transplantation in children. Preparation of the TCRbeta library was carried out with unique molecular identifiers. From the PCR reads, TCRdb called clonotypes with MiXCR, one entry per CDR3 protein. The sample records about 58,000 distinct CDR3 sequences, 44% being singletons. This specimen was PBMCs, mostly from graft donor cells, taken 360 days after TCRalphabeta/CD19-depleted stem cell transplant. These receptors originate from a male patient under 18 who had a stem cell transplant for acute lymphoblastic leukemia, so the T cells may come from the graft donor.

For the CDR3, the DNA is TGTGCCAGCAGCTTAAATGGGGGTAACCAAGAGACCCAGTACTTC. It translates to CASSLNGGNQETQYF. V gene TRBV7-3 combines with J gene TRBJ2-5; D could derive from TRBD1 or TRBD2 (5 bases each). The CDR3 is 15 residues long. With 1 base removed from V and 0 bases from J, the gap between germline ends came to 9 bases. Germline V gene lookup returns CDR1 SGHTA and CDR2 FQGTGA.

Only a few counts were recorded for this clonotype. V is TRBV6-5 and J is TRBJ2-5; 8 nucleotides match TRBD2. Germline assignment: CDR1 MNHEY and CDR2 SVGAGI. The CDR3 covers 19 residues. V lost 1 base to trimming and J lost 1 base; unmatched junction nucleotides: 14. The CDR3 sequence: CASSYYVGGAGGPQETQYF. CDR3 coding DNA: TGTGCCAGCAGTTACTACGTAGGGGGGGCGGGAGGTCCCCAAGAGACCCAGTACTTC.

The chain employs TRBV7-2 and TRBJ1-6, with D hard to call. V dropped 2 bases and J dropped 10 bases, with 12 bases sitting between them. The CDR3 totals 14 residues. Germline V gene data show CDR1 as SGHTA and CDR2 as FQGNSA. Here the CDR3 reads CASSLSSGRSPLHF. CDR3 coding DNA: TGTGCCAGCAGCTTATCCTCGGGGAGATCACCCCTCCACTTT.

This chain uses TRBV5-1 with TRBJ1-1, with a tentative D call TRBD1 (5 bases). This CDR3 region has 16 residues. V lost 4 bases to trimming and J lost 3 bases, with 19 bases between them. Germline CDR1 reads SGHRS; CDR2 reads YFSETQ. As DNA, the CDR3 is TGCGCCAGCAGCACGGACGCACCACCCAGGGACACTGAAGCTTTCTTT. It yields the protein CASSTDAPPRDTEAFF. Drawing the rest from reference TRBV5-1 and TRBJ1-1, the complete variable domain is KAGVTQTPRYLIKTRGQQVTLSCSPISGHRSVSWYQQTPGQGLQFLFEYFSETQRNKGNFPGRFSGRQFSNSRSEMNVSTLELGDSALYLCASSTDAPPRDTEAFFGQGTRLTVV.